This T cell receptor beta chain was obtained from a study of blood T cell repertoires in COVID-19. Germline CDR1 SEHNR, CDR2 FQNEAQ (reference sequence). With 4 bases removed from V and 1 base from J, the gap between germline ends came to 10 bases. There are 14 residues in the CDR3. TCRdb's copy holds only in-frame clones and misses some; the assay was immunoSEQ multiplex PCR. The data hold 250,000 to 350,000 clones, with approximately 90% observed a single time. The V call is TRBV7-9, the J call TRBJ1-1; D ambiguous. This receptor was identified in a man under 40 with acute or convalescent COVID-19. The sample was peripheral blood. The CDR3 nucleotides read TGTGCCAGCAGCTCTCTGGGGAGGAACACTGAAGCTTTCTTT. Translated, it gives CASSSLGRNTEAFF.